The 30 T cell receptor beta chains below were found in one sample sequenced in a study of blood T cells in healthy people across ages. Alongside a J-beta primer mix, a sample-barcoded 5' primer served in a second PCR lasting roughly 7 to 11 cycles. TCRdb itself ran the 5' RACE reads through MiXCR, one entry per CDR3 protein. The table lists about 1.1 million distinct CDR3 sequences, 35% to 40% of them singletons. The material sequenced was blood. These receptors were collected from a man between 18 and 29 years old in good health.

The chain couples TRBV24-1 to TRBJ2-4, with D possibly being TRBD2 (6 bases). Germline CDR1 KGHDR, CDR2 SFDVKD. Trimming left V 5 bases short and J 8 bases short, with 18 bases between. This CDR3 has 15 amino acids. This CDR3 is CATSAPAGPWDIQYF. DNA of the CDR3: TGTGCCACCAGTGCCCCAGCGGGCCCCTGGGACATTCAGTACTTC.

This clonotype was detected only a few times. The CDR3 DNA sequence: TGCGCCAGCAGCCCCCATACCGGGACAGGGGGCGCGAAGCGGCATTCACCCCTCCACTTT. It yields the protein CASSPHTGTGGAKRHSPLHF. V usage is TRBV5-1 and J usage is TRBJ1-6; 12 bases fit TRBD1. CDR3 length equals 20 residues. After removal of 4 bases from V and 8 bases from J, the junction contained 19 bases not matched to a gene. The germline V gene has CDR1 SGHRS and CDR2 YFSETQ.

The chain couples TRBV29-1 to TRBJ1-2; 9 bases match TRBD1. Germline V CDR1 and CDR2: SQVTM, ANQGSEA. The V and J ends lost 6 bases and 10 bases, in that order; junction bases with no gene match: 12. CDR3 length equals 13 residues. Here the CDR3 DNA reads TGCAGCGTCGTCTCGGGACAGGGAAGGGACTACACCTTC. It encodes CSVVSGQGRDYTF. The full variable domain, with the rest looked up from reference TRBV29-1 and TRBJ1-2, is SAVISQKPSRDICQRGTSLTIQCQVDSQVTMMFWYRQQPGQSLTLIATANQGSEATYESGFVIDKFPISRPNLTFSTLTVSNMSPEDSSIYLCSVVSGQGRDYTFGSGTRLTVV.

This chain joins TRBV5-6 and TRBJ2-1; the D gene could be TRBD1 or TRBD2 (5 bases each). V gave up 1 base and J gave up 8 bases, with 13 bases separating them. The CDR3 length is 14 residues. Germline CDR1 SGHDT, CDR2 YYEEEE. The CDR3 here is CASSLTGRLDEQFF. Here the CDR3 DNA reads TGTGCCAGCAGCTTGACGGGGCGGCTTGATGAGCAGTTCTTC.

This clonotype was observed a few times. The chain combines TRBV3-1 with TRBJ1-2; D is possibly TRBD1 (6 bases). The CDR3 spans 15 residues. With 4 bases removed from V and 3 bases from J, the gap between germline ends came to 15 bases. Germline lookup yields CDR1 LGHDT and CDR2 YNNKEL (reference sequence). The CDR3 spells CASSPGAGDHYGYTF. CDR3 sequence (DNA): TGTGCCAGCAGCCCGGGGGCAGGGGACCACTATGGCTACACCTTC.

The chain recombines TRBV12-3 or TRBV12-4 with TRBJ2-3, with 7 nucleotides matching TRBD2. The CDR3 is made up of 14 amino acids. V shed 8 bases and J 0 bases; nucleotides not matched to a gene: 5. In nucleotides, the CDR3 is TGTGCCAGCGGGGGGGGTGTAAGCACAGATACGCAGTATTTT. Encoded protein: CASGGGVSTDTQYF.

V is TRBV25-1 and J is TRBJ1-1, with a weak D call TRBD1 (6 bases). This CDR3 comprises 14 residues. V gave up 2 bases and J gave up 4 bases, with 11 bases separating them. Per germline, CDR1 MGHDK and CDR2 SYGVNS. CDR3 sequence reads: CASSEREGGTEAFF. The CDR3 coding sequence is TGTGCCAGCAGTGAAAGGGAGGGGGGCACTGAAGCTTTCTTT.

The DNA of the CDR3 is TGTGCCAGCAGCATCCGAGCGGGGGCCACTAATTTAGAGCAGTTCTTC. Residues: CASSIRAGATNLEQFF. V gene TRBV9 combines with J gene TRBJ2-1, with 8 bases identical to TRBD2. This CDR3 is 16 amino acids long. J gave up 10 bases and V 4 bases, and 16 bases lay outside the gene matches. Germline loops: CDR1 SGDLS, CDR2 YYNGEE.

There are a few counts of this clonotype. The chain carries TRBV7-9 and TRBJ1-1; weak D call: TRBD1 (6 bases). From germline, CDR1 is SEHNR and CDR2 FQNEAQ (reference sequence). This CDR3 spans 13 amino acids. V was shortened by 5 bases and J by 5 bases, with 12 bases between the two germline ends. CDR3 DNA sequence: TGTGCCAGCAGCCGAGAACAGGGTACTGAAGCTTTCTTT. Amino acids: CASSREQGTEAFF.

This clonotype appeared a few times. In nucleotides, the CDR3 is TGTGCCACCCGGGGACAGGGGACCGGTGGCTACACCTTC. This codes for CATRGQGTGGYTF. The chain recombines TRBV10-3 with TRBJ1-2; 10 nucleotides match TRBD1. V lost 10 bases to trimming and J lost 7 bases; unmatched junction nucleotides: 9. This CDR3 is 13 amino acids long. Germline lookup yields CDR1 ENHRY and CDR2 SYGVKD.

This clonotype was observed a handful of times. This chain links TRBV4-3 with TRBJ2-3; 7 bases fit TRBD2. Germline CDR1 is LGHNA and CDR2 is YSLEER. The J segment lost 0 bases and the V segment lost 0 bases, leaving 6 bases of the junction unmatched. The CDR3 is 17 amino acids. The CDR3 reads CASSQEFSSGSTDTQYF. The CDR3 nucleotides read TGCGCCAGCAGCCAAGAGTTCTCTAGCGGTAGCACAGATACGCAGTATTTT.

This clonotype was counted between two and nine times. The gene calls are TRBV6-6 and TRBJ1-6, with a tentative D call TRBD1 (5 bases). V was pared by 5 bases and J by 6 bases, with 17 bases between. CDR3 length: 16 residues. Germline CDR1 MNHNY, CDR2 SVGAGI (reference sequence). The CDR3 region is CASSGGMSAGNSPLHF. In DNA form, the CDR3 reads TGTGCCAGCAGTGGGGGGATGTCGGCTGGTAATTCACCCCTCCACTTT.

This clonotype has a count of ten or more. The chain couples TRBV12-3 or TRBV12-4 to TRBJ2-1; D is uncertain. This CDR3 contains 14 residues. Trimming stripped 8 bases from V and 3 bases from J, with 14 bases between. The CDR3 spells CASSPGTVYNEQFF. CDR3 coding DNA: TGTGCCAGCTCACCAGGCACAGTCTACAATGAGCAGTTCTTC.

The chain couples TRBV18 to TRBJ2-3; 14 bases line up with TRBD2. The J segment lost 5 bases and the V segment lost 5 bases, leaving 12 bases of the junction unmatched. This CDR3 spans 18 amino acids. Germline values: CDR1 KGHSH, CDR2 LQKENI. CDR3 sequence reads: CASSTARLAGGPEDTQYF. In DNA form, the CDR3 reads TGTGCCAGCTCAACAGCCCGACTAGCGGGGGGGCCAGAAGATACGCAGTATTTT.

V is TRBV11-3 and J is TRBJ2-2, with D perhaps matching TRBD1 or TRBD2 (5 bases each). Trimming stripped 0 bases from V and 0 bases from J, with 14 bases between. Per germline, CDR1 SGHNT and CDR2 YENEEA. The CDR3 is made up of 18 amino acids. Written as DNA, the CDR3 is TGTGCCAGCAGCTTAGATCGGTGGGGGATGTCGAACACCGGGGAGCTGTTTTTT. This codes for CASSLDRWGMSNTGELFF. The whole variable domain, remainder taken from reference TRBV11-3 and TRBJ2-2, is EAGVVQSPRYKIIEKKQPVAFWCNPISGHNTLYWYLQNLGQGPELLIRYENEEAVDDSQLPKDRFSAERLKGVDSTLKIQPAELGDSAVYLCASSLDRWGMSNTGELFFGEGSRLTVL.

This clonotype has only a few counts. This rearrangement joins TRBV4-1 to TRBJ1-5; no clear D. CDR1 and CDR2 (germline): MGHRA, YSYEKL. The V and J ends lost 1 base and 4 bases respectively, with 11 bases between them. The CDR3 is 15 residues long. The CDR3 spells CASSQGIWGNQPQHF. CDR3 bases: TGCGCCAGCAGCCAAGGGATATGGGGAAATCAGCCCCAGCATTTT.

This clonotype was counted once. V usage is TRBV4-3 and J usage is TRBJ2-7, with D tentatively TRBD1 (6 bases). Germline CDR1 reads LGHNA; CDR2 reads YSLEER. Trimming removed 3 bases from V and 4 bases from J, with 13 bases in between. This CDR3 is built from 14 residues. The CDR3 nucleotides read TGCGCCAGCAGCCAGGGCAGGGGTGTGTACGAGCAGTACTTC. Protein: CASSQGRGVYEQYF.

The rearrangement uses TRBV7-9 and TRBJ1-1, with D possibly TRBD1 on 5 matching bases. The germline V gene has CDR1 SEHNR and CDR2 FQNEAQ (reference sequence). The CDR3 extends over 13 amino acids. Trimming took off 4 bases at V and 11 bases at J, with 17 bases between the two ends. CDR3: CASSWGMDSDAFF. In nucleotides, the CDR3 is TGTGCCAGCAGCTGGGGGATGGACTCCGATGCTTTCTTT.

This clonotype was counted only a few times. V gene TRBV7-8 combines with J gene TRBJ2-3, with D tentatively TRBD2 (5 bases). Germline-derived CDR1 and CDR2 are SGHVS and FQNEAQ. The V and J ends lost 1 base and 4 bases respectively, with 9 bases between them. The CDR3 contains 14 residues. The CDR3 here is CASSLVGGSDTQYF. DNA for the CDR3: TGTGCCAGCAGCTTAGTCGGAGGATCAGATACGCAGTATTTT.

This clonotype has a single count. DNA for the CDR3: TGTGCCAGCAGTGAAGGGTCGCCACTCATGAACACTGAAGCTTTCTTT. As protein: CASSEGSPLMNTEAFF. The V call is TRBV6-1, the J call TRBJ1-1; D is unclear. The CDR3 runs to 16 residues. The V and J ends lost 1 base and 0 bases respectively, with 12 bases between them. Germline lookup yields CDR1 MNHNS and CDR2 SASEGT.

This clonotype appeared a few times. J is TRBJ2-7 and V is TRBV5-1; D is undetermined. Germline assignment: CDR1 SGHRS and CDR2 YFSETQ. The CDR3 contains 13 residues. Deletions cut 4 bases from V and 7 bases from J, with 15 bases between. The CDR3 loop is CASSPSTYNEQYF. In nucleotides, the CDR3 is TGCGCCAGCAGCCCGAGTACCTACAATGAGCAGTACTTC.

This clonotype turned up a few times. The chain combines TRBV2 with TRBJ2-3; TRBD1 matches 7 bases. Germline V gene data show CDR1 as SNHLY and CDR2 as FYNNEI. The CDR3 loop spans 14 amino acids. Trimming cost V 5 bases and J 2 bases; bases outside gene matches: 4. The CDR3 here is CASSNGTATDTQYF. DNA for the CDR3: TGTGCCAGCAGTAACGGGACAGCCACAGATACGCAGTATTTT. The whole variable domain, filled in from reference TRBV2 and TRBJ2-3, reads EPEVTQTPSHQVTQMGQEVILRCVPISNHLYFYWYRQILGQKVEFLVSFYNNEISEKSEIFDDQFSVERPDGSNFTLKIRSTKLEDSAMYFCASSNGTATDTQYFGPGTRLTVL.

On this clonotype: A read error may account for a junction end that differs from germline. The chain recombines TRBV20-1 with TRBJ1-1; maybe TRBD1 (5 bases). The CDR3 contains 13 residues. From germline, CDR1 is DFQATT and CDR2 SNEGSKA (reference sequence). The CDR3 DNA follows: TGCAGTGCTTCCCGGGACCCGAACACTGGAGCTTTCTTT. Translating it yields CSASRDPNTGAFF.

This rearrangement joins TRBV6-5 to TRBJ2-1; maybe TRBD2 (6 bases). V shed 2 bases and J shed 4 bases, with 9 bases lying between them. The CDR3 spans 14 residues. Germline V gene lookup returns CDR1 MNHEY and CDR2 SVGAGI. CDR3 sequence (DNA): TGTGCCAGCAGTTACGCCGCGGGATACAATGAGCAGTTCTTC. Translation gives CASSYAAGYNEQFF.

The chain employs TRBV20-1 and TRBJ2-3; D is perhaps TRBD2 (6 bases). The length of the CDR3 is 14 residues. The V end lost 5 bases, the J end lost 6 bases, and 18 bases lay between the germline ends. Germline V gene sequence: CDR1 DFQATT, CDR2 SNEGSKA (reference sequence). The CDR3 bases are TGCAGTGCTGCCCTTGGGGGGAAAGTGGATACGCAGTATTTT. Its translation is CSAALGGKVDTQYF.

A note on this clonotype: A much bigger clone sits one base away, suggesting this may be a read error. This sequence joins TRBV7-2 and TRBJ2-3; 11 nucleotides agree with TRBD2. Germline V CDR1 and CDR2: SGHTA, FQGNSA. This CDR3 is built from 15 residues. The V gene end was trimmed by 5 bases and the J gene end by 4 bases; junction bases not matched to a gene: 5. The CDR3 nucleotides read TGTGCCAGCAGCCAGACTAGCGGGAACGCAGATACGCAGTATTTT. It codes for CASSQTSGNADTQYF.

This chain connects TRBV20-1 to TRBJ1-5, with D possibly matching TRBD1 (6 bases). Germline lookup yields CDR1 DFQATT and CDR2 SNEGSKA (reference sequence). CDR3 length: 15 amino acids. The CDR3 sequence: CSALNLGGVFQPQHF. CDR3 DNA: TGCAGCGCTCTTAACCTAGGGGGAGTGTTCCAGCCCCAGCATTTT.

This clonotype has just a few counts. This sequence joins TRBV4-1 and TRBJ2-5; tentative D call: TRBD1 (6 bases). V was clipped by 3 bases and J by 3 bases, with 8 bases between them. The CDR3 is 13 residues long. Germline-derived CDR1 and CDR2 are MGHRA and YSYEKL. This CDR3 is CASSHQGKETQYF. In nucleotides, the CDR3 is TGCGCCAGCAGCCACCAGGGGAAAGAGACCCAGTACTTC.

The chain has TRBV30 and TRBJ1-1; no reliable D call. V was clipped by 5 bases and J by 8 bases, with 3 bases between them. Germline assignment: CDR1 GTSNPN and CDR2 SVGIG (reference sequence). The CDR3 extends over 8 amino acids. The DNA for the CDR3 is TGTGCCTGGGGGGAAGCTTTCTTT. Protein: CAWGEAFF.

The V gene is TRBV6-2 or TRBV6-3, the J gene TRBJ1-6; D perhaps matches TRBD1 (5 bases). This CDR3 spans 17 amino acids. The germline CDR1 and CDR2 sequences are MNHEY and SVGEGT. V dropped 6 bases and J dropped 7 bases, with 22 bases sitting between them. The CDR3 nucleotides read TGTGCCAGCAGCCTCATAGGAGTTCAGGGAGGCAATTCACCCCTCCACTTT. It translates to CASSLIGVQGGNSPLHF.